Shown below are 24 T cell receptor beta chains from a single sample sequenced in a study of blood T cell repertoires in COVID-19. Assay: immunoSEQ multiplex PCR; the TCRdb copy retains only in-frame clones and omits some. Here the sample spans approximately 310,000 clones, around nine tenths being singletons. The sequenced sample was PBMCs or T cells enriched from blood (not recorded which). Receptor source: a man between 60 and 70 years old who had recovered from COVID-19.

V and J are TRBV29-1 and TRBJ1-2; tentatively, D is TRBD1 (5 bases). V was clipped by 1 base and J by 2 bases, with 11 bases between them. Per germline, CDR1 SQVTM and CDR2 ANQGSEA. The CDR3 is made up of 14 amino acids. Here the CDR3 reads CSVEVDRKNYGYTF. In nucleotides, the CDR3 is TGCAGCGTTGAAGTTGACAGAAAGAACTATGGCTACACCTTC.

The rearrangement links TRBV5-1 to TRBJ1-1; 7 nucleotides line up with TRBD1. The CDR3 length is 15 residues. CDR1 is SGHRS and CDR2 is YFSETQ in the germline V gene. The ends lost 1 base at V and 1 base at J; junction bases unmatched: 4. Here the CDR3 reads CASSLNAGGNTEAFF. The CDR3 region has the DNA TGCGCCAGCAGCTTGAATGCAGGGGGGAACACTGAAGCTTTCTTT.

The CDR3 region is CASSYSGQFQETQYF. CDR3 DNA sequence: TGTGCCAGCAGTTACTCGGGACAGTTCCAAGAGACCCAGTACTTC. The J gene is TRBJ2-5, the V gene TRBV6-5; 7 bases are a match to TRBD1. CDR3 size: 15 residues. Looked up from germline, CDR1 is MNHEY and CDR2 is SVGAGI. J lost 1 base, V lost 0 bases, and 2 bases had no gene match.

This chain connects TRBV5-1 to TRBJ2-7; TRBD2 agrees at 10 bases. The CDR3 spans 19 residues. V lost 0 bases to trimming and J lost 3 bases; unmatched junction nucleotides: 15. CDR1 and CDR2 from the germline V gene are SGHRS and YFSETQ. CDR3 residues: CASSLGSVSGRAGSYEQYF. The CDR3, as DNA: TGCGCCAGCAGCTTGGGCTCAGTAAGCGGGAGGGCCGGAAGCTACGAGCAGTACTTC.

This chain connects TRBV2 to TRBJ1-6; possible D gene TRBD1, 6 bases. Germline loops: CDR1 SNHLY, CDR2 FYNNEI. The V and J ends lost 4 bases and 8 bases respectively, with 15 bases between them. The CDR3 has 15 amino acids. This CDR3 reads CASSGTVPSYSPLHF. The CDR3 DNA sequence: TGTGCCAGCAGTGGGACAGTACCGTCGTATTCACCCCTCCACTTT.

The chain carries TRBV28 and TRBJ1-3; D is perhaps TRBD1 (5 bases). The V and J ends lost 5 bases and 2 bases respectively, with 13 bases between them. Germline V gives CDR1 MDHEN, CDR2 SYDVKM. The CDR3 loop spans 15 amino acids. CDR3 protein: CASSPGQAPGNTIYF. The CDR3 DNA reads TGTGCCAGCAGTCCTGGACAAGCTCCTGGAAACACCATATATTTT. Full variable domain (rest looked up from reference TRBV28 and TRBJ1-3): DVKVTQSSRYLVKRTGEKVFLECVQDMDHENMFWYRQDPGLGLRLIYFSYDVKMKEKGDIPEGYSVSREKKERFSLILESASTNQTSMYLCASSPGQAPGNTIYFGEGSWLTVV.

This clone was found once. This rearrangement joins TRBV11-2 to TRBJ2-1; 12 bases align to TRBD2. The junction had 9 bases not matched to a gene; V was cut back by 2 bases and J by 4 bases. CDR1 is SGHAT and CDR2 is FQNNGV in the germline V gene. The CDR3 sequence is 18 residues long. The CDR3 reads CASSLTTSGSLGYNEQFF. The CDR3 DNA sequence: TGTGCCAGCAGCTTAACGACTAGCGGGAGCTTGGGTTACAATGAGCAGTTCTTC.

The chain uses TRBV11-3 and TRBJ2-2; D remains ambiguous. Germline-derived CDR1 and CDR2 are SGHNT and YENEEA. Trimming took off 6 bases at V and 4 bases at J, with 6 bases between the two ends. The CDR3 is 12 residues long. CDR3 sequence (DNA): TGTGCCAGCAGTTATCCCACCGGGGAGCTGTTTTTT. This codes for CASSYPTGELFF.

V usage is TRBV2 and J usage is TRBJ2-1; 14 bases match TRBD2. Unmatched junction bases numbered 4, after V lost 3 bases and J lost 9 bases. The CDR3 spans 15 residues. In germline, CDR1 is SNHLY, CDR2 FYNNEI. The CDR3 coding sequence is TGTGCCAGCAGTGAGACTAGCGGGAGGGGAGGTGAGCAGTTCTTC. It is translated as CASSETSGRGGEQFF.

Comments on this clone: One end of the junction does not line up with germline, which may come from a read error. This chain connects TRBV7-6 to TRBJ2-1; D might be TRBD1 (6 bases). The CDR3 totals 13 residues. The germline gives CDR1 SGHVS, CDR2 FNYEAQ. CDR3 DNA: TGTGCCAGCGGCTTAAGCCAGGGGAATGAGCAGTTCTTC. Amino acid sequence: CASGLSQGNEQFF.

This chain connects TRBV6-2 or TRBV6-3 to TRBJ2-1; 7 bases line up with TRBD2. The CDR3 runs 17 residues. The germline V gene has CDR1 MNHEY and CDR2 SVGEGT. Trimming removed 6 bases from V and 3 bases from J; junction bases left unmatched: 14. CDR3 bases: TGTGCCAGCAGCAGCCCTCCTTCCCTAGCGGTCTACAATGAGCAGTTCTTC. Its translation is CASSSPPSLAVYNEQFF.

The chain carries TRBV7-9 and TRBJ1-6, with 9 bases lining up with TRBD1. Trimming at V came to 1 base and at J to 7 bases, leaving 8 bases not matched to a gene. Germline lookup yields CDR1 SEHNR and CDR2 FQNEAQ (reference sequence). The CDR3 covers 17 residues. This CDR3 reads CASSLVLPDRGNSPLHF. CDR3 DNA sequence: TGTGCCAGCAGCTTAGTACTCCCGGACAGGGGAAATTCACCCCTCCACTTT. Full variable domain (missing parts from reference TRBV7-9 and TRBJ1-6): DTGVSQNPRHKITKRGQNVTFRCDPISEHNRLYWYRQTLGQGPEFLTYFQNEAQLEKSRLLSDRFSAERPKGSFSTLEIQRTEQGDSAMYLCASSLVLPDRGNSPLHFGNGTRLTVT.

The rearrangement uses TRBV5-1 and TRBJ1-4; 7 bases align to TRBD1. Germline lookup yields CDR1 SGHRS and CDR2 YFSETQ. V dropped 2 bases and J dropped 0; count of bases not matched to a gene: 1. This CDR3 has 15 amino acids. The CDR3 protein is CASSFQGATNEKLFF. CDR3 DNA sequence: TGCGCCAGCAGCTTTCAGGGGGCAACTAATGAAAAACTGTTTTTT.

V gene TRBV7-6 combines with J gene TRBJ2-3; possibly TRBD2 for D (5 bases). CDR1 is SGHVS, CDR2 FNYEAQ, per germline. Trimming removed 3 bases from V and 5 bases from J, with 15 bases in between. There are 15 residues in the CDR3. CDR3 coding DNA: TGTGCCAGCAGCTTCGGTGGGAGCGACGTAGATACGCAGTATTTT. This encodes CASSFGGSDVDTQYF.

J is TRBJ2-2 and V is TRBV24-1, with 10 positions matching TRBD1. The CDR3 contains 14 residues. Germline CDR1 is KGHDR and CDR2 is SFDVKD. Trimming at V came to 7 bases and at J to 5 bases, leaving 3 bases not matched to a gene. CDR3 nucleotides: TGTGCCACCAGCAGACAGGGGGCAACCGGGGAGCTGTTTTTT. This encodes CATSRQGATGELFF.

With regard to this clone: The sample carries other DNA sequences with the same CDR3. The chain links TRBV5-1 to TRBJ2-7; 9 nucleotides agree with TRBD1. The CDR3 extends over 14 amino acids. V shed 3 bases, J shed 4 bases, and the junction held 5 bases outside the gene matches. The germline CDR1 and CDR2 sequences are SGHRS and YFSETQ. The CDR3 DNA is TGCGCCAGCAGCTCCGGGACAGGGCTTTACGAGCAGTACTTC. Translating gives CASSSGTGLYEQYF.

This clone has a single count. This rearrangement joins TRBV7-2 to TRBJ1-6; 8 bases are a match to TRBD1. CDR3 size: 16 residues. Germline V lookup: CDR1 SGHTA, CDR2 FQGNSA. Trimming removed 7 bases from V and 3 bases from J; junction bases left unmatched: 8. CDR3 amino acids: CASILSGTGYNSPLHF. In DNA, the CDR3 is TGTGCCAGCATCCTCTCCGGGACAGGCTATAATTCACCCCTCCACTTT.

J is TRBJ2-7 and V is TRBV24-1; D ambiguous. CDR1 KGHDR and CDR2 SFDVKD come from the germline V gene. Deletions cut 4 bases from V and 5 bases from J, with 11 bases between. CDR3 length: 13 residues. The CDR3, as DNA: TGTGCCACCAGTGACCCCGCGGCCCACGAGCAGTACTTC. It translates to CATSDPAAHEQYF.

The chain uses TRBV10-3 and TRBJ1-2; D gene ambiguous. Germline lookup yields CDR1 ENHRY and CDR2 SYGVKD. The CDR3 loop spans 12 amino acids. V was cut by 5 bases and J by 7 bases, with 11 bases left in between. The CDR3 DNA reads TGTGCCATCAGTCCCTCCGTCGGTGGCTACACCTTC. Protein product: CAISPSVGGYTF.

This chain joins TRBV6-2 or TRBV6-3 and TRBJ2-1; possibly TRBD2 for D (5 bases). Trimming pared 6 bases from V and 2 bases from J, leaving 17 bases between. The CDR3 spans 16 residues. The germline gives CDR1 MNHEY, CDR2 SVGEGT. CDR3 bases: TGTGCCAGCAGCACTCGGGATAGACCCCCCTACAATGAGCAGTTCTTC. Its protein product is CASSTRDRPPYNEQFF.

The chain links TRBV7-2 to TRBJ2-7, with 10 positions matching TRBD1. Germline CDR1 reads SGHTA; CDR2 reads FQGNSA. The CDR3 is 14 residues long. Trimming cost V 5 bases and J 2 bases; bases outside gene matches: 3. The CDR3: CASSAGQGTYEQYF. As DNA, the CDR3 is TGTGCCAGCAGCGCGGGACAGGGGACCTACGAGCAGTACTTC.

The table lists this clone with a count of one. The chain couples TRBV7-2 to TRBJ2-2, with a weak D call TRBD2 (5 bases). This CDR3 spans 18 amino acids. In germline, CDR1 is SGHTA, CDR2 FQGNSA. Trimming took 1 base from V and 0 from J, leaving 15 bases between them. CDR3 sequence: CASSLGGVSWANTGELFF. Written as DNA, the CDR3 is TGTGCCAGCAGCTTAGGGGGAGTTAGCTGGGCGAACACCGGGGAGCTGTTTTTT.

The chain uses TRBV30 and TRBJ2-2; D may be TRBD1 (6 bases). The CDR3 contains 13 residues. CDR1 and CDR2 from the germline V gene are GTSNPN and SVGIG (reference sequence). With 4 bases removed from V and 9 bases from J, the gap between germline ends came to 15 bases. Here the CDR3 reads CAWNQGLERELFF. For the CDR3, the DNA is TGTGCCTGGAATCAGGGGCTGGAGAGGGAGCTGTTTTTT.

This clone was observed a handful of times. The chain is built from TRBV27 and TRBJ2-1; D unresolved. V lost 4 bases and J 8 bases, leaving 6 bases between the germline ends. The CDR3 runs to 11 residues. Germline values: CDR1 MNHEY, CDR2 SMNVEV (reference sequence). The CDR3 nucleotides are TGTGCCAGCAGTTCGTTCGATGAGCAGTTCTTC. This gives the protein CASSSFDEQFF.